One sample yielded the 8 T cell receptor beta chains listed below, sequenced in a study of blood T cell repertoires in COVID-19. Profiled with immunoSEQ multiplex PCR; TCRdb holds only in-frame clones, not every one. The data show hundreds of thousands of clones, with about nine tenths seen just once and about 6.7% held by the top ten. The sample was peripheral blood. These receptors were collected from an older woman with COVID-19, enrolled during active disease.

This CDR3 is CASSVSGGRNEQFF. CDR3 bases: TGTGCCAGCAGCGTATCAGGGGGTAGAAATGAGCAGTTCTTC. The chain combines TRBV9 with TRBJ2-1; 7 bases align to TRBD1. Germline CDR1 is SGDLS and CDR2 is YYNGEE. The CDR3 totals 14 residues. Trimming cost V 1 base and J 7 bases; bases outside gene matches: 5. Combining the CDR3 with reference TRBV9 and TRBJ2-1 gives the whole variable domain DSGVTQTPKHLITATGQRVTLRCSPRSGDLSVYWYQQSLDQGLQFLIQYYNGEERAKGNILERFSAQQFPDLHSELNLSSLELGDSALYFCASSVSGGRNEQFFGPGTRLTVL.

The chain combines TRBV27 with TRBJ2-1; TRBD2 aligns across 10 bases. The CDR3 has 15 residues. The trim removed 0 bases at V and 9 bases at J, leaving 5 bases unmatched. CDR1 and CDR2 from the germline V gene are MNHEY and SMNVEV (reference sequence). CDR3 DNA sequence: TGTGCCAGCAGTTTATCGGCTAGCGGGGGAAGTGAGCAGTTCTTC. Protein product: CASSLSASGGSEQFF.

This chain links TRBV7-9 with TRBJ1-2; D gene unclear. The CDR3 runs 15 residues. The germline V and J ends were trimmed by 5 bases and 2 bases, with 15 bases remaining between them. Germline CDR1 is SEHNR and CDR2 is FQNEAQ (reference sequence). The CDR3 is CASSMLDGSNYGYTF. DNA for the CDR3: TGTGCCAGCAGCATGCTGGATGGTAGCAACTATGGCTACACCTTC.

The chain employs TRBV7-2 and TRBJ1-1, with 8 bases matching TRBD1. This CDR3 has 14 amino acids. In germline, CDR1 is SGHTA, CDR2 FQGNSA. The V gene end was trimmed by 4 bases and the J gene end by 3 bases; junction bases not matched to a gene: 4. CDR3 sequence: CASSSRGRDTEAFF. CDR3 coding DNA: TGTGCCAGCAGCTCCAGGGGGCGCGACACTGAAGCTTTCTTT.

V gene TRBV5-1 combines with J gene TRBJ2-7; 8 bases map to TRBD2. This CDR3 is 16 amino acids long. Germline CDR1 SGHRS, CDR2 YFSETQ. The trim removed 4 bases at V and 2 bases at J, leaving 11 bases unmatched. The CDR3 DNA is TGCGCCAGCAGCGGTACCCCAGCGGGGGACACCTACGAGCAGTACTTC. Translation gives CASSGTPAGDTYEQYF.

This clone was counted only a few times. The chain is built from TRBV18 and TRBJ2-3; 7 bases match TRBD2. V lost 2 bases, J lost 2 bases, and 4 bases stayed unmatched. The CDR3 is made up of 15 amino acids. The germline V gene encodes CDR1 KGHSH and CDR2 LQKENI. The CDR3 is CASSPWGGDTDTQYF. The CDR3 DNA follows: TGTGCCAGCTCACCATGGGGAGGGGACACAGATACGCAGTATTTT.

Written as DNA, the CDR3 is TGTGCCAGCAGCTGGCCAAGAAGAGCGGACCCCTATAATTCACCCCTCCACTTT. Translating it yields CASSWPRRADPYNSPLHF. The V call is TRBV11-2, the J call TRBJ1-6; D call uncertain. This CDR3 spans 18 amino acids. Trimming pared 4 bases from V and 2 bases from J, leaving 18 bases between. CDR1 is SGHAT and CDR2 is FQNNGV in the germline V gene.

The DNA of the CDR3 is TGTGCCAGCAGCAACATCTCGACAGATTATAGCAATCAGCCCCAGCATTTT. Its protein is CASSNISTDYSNQPQHF. This chain uses TRBV21-1 with TRBJ1-5; the DNA was not compared with TRBD1, the D call given in the table. TRBV21-1 constitutes a pseudogene. This CDR3 region has 17 residues.